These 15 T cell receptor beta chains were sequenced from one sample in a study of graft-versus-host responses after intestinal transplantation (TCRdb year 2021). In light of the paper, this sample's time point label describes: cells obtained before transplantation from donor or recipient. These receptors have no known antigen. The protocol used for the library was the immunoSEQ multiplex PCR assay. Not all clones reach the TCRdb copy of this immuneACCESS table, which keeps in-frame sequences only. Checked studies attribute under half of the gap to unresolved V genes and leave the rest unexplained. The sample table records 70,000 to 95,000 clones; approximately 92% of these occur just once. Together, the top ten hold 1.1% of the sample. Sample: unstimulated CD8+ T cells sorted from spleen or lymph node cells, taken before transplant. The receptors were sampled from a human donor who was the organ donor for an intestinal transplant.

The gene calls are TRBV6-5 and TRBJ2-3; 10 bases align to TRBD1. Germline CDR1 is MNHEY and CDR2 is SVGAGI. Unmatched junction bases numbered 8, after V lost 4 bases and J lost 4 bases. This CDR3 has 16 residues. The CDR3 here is CASSFAGTGAPDTQYF. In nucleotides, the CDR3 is TGTGCCAGCAGTTTCGCCGGGACAGGGGCCCCAGATACGCAGTATTTT.

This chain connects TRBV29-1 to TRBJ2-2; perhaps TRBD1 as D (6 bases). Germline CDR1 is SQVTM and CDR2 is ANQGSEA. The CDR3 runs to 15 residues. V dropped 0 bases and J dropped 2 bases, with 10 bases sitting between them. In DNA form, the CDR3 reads TGCAGCGTTGAAGAATCGGACAGTAACACCGGGGAGCTGTTTTTT. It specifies CSVEESDSNTGELFF.

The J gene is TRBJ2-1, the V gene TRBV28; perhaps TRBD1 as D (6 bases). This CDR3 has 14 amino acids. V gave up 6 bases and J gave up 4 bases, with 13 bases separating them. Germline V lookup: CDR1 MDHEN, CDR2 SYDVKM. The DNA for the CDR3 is TGTGCCAGCAGAGAGGACAGATCTTACAATGAGCAGTTCTTC. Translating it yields CASREDRSYNEQFF.

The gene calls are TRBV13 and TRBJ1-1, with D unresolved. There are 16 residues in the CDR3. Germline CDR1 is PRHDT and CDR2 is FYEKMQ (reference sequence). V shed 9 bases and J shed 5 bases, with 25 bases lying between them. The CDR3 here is CASAPTLGSEGTEAFF. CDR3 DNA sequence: TGTGCCAGTGCCCCTACTCTGGGAAGTGAGGGAACTGAAGCTTTCTTT.

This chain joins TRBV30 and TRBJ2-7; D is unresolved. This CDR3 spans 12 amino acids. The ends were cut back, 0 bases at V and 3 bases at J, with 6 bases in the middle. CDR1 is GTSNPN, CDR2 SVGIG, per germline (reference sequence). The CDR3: CAWSVAGYEQYF. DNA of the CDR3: TGTGCCTGGAGTGTAGCTGGCTACGAGCAGTACTTC.

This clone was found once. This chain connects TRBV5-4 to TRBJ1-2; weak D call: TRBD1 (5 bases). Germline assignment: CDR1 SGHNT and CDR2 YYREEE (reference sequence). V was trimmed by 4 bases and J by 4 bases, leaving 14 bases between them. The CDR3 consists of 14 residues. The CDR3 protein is CASSLRDGFYGYTF. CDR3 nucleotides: TGTGCCAGCAGCCTGCGGGACGGCTTCTATGGCTACACCTTC.

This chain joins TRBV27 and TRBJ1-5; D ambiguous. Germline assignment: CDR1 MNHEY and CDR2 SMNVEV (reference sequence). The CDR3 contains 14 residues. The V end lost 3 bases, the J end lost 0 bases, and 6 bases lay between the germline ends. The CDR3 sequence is CASSFQASNQPQHF. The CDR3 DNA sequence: TGTGCCAGCAGTTTCCAGGCTAGCAATCAGCCCCAGCATTTT.

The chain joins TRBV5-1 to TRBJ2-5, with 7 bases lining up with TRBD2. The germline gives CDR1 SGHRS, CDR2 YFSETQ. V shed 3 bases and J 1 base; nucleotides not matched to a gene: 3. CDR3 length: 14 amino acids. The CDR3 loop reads CASSWLAAQETQYF. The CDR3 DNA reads TGCGCCAGCAGCTGGCTAGCGGCCCAAGAGACCCAGTACTTC.

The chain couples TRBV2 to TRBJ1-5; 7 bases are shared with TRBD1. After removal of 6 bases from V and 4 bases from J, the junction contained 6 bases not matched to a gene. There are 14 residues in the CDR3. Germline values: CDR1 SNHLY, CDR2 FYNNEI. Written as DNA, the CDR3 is TGTGCCAGCAGGCAGGGGGACCTAAATCAGCCCCAGCATTTT. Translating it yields CASRQGDLNQPQHF.

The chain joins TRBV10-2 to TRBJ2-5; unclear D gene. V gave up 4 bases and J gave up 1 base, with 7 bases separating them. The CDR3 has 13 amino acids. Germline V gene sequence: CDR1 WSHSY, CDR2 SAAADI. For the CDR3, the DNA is TGCGCCAGCAGTGTCTCCCCCCAAGAGACCCAGTACTTC. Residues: CASSVSPQETQYF.

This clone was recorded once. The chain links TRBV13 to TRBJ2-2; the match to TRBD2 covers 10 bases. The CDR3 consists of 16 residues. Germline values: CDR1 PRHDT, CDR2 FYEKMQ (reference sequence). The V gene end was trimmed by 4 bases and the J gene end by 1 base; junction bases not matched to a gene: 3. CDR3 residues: CASSSGLAENTGELFF. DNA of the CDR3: TGTGCCAGCAGCTCCGGACTAGCGGAGAACACCGGGGAGCTGTTTTTT.

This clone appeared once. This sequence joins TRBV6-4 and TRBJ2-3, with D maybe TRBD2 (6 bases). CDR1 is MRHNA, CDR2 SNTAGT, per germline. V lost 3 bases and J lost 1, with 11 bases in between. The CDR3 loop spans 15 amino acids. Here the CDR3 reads CASSESPSGTDTQYF. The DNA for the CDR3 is TGTGCCAGCAGTGAGTCCCCTAGCGGCACAGATACGCAGTATTTT.

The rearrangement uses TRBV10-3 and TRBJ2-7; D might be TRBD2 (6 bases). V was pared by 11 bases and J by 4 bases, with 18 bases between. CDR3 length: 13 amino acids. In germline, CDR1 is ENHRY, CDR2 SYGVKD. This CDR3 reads CAHKEGEFYEQYF. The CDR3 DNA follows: TGTGCCCACAAGGAGGGAGAGTTTTACGAGCAGTACTTC.

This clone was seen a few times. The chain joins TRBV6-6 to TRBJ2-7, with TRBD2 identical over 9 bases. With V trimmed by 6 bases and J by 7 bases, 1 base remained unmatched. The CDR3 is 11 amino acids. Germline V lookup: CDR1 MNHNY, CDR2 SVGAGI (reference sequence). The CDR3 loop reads CASRLAGEQYF. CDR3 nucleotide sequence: TGTGCCAGCAGGCTAGCGGGAGAGCAGTACTTC.

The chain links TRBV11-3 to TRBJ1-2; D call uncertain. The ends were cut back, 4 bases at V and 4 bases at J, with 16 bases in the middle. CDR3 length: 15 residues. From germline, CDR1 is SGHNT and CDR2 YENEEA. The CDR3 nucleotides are TGTGCCAGCAGCTCCAACACGGGGAAGGGCTATGGCTACACCTTC. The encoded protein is CASSSNTGKGYGYTF.